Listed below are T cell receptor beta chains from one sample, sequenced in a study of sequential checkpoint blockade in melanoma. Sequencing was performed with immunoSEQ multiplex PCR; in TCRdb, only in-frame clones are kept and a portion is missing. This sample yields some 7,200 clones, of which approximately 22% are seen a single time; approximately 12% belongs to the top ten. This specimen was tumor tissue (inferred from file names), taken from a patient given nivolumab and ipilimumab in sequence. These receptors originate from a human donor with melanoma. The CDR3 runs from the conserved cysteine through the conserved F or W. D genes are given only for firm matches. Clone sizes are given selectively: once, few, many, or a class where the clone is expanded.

CDR3aa: CASSSPGGLNTDTQYF
CDR3nt: TGTGCCAGCAGCTCCCCCGGGGGCCTGAACACAGATACGCAGTATTTT
d_gene: .
j_gene: TRBJ2-3
v_gene: TRBV7-6
abundance: few

CDR3aa: CASSLEASGDHYNEQFF
CDR3nt: TGTGCCAGCAGCTTAGAGGCTAGCGGGGACCACTACAATGAGCAGTTCTTC
d_gene: .
j_gene: TRBJ2-1
v_gene: TRBV7-5
abundance: many

CDR3aa: CASSQTRGLSTEAFF
CDR3nt: TGCGCCAGCAGCCAAACCAGGGGGCTGAGTACTGAAGCTTTCTTT
d_gene: TRBD1
j_gene: TRBJ1-1
v_gene: TRBV4-1
abundance: few

CDR3aa: CASSLFIGTAQETQYF
CDR3nt: TGCGCCAGCAGCTTGTTCATTGGGACAGCCCAAGAGACCCAGTACTTC
d_gene: TRBD1
j_gene: TRBJ2-5
v_gene: TRBV5-1
abundance: .

CDR3aa: CASSLGGGGAVYGYTF
CDR3nt: TGTGCCAGCAGCTTGGGAGGAGGGGGGGCCGTATATGGCTACACCTTC
d_gene: .
j_gene: TRBJ1-2
v_gene: TRBV11-3
abundance: few

CDR3aa: CASRRLGGAPYNEQFF
CDR3nt: TGTGCCAGCAGAAGACTCGGGGGGGCTCCCTACAATGAGCAGTTCTTC
d_gene: TRBD2
j_gene: TRBJ2-1
v_gene: TRBV11-3
abundance: many

CDR3aa: CASSINRDYGYTF
CDR3nt: TGTGCCAGCAGCATCAACAGGGACTATGGCTACACCTTC
d_gene: .
j_gene: TRBJ1-2
v_gene: TRBV7-1
abundance: medium-sized

CDR3aa: CASSRYGDSYGYTF
CDR3nt: TGTGCCAGCAGCCGATACGGGGACAGCTATGGCTACACCTTC
d_gene: TRBD1
j_gene: TRBJ1-2
v_gene: TRBV11-3
abundance: few

CDR3aa: CASSPSDRWPHF
CDR3nt: TGCGCCAGCAGTCCTTCGGACAGGTGGCCTCACTTC
d_gene: TRBD1
j_gene: TRBJ2-5
v_gene: TRBV10-2
abundance: .

CDR3aa: CASRPQRGLTGELFF
CDR3nt: TGTGCCAGCCGACCCCAGCGGGGGTTAACCGGGGAGCTGTTTTTT
d_gene: TRBD2
j_gene: TRBJ2-2
v_gene: TRBV11-3
abundance: many

CDR3aa: CASSFAGGSYEQYF
CDR3nt: TGTGCCAGCAGCTTTGCAGGGGGCTCCTACGAGCAGTACTTC
d_gene: TRBD1
j_gene: TRBJ2-7
v_gene: TRBV11-3
abundance: medium-sized

CDR3aa: CSVETGTYGYTF
CDR3nt: TGCAGCGTTGAAACAGGGACCTATGGCTACACCTTC
d_gene: .
j_gene: TRBJ1-2
v_gene: TRBV29-1
abundance: .

CDR3aa: CSVEVPGTYEQYF
CDR3nt: TGCAGCGTTGAAGTGCCGGGAACCTACGAGCAGTACTTC
d_gene: .
j_gene: TRBJ2-7
v_gene: TRBV29-1
abundance: medium-sized

CDR3aa: CAISRMGQGNTEAFF
CDR3nt: TGTGCCATCAGCCGCATGGGACAGGGAAACACTGAAGCTTTCTTT
d_gene: TRBD1
j_gene: TRBJ1-1
v_gene: TRBV6-8
abundance: few

CDR3aa: CSVYRGGTDTQYF
CDR3nt: TGCAGCGTTTACAGGGGCGGCACAGATACGCAGTATTTT
d_gene: TRBD1
j_gene: TRBJ2-3
v_gene: TRBV29-1
abundance: .

CDR3aa: CSVSLFEGYEQYF
CDR3nt: TGCAGCGTTTCACTATTTGAGGGTTACGAGCAGTACTTC
d_gene: .
j_gene: TRBJ2-7
v_gene: TRBV29-1
abundance: .

CDR3aa: CASSTGGYEQYF
CDR3nt: TGTGCCAGTAGTACAGGGGGCTACGAGCAGTACTTC
d_gene: TRBD1
j_gene: TRBJ2-7
v_gene: TRBV19
abundance: medium-sized

CDR3aa: CASSSPGTDTQYF
CDR3nt: TGTGCCAGCAGTTCCCCCGGGACAGATACGCAGTATTTT
d_gene: .
j_gene: TRBJ2-3
v_gene: TRBV6-8
abundance: few

CDR3aa: CASSVLTTGVHEQYF
CDR3nt: TGTGCCAGCAGTGTTTTGACGACAGGGGTCCACGAGCAGTACTTC
d_gene: TRBD1
j_gene: TRBJ2-7
v_gene: TRBV6-8
abundance: .

CDR3aa: CASSSSGGGETQYF
CDR3nt: TGTGCCAGCAGCTCCAGCGGGGGGGGAGAGACCCAGTACTTC
d_gene: TRBD2
j_gene: TRBJ2-5
v_gene: TRBV6-8
abundance: .

CDR3aa: CASRDPGGGETQYF
CDR3nt: TGTGCCAGCAGGGACCCGGGGGGGGGCGAGACCCAGTACTTC
d_gene: TRBD2
j_gene: TRBJ2-5
v_gene: TRBV6-8
abundance: few

CDR3aa: CASSFSGGSSYEQYF
CDR3nt: TGTGCCAGCAGCTTCAGCGGGGGAAGCTCCTACGAGCAGTACTTC
d_gene: TRBD2
j_gene: TRBJ2-7
v_gene: TRBV11-3
abundance: few

CDR3aa: CASSPEGVTGGPYEQYF
CDR3nt: TGTGCCAGCAGCCCAGAAGGGGTGACAGGGGGTCCCTACGAGCAGTACTTC
d_gene: TRBD1
j_gene: TRBJ2-7
v_gene: TRBV11-3
abundance: .

CDR3aa: CASGGMGSYNSPLHF
CDR3nt: TGTGCTTCAGGGGGGATGGGCTCCTATAATTCACCCCTCCACTTT
d_gene: TRBD1
j_gene: TRBJ1-6
v_gene: TRBV6-8
abundance: medium-sized

CDR3aa: CASSIREYNEQFF
CDR3nt: TGTGCCAGTAGTATAAGAGAGTACAATGAGCAGTTCTTC
d_gene: .
j_gene: TRBJ2-1
v_gene: TRBV19
abundance: once

CDR3aa: CASRNRETQYF
CDR3nt: TGTGCCAGCAGAAACAGGGAGACCCAGTACTTC
d_gene: .
j_gene: TRBJ2-5
v_gene: TRBV6-4
abundance: .

CDR3aa: CASSLDGSYGYTF
CDR3nt: TGTGCCAGCAGCTTAGATGGGAGTTATGGCTACACCTTC
d_gene: .
j_gene: TRBJ1-2
v_gene: TRBV7-4
abundance: few

CDR3aa: CASNAGTSGGTQYF
CDR3nt: TGTGCCAGCAACGCCGGGACTAGCGGGGGGACGCAGTATTTT
d_gene: TRBD2
j_gene: TRBJ2-3
v_gene: TRBV9
abundance: many

CDR3aa: CASSETSTGELFF
CDR3nt: TGTGCCAGCAGTGAGACTAGCACCGGGGAGCTGTTTTTT
d_gene: .
j_gene: TRBJ2-2
v_gene: TRBV6-8
abundance: few

CDR3aa: CASSQDPAGRGEQFF
CDR3nt: TGCGCCAGCAGCCAAGATCCGGCAGGGAGGGGTGAGCAGTTCTTC
d_gene: TRBD2
j_gene: TRBJ2-1
v_gene: TRBV23-1
abundance: many

CDR3aa: CASSLDGSLSNQPQHF
CDR3nt: TGTGCCAGCAGCTTAGACGGCAGCCTCAGTAATCAGCCCCAGCATTTT
d_gene: .
j_gene: TRBJ1-5
v_gene: TRBV11-3
abundance: large

CDR3aa: CASSAVDSPLHF
CDR3nt: TGTGCCAGCAGCGCTGTGGATTCACCCCTCCACTTT
d_gene: .
j_gene: TRBJ1-6
v_gene: TRBV6-8
abundance: .

CDR3aa: CASSLSRSAYEQYF
CDR3nt: TGTGCCAGCAGCTTATCTCGATCGGCCTACGAGCAGTACTTC
d_gene: .
j_gene: TRBJ2-7
v_gene: TRBV11-3
abundance: .

CDR3aa: CASSETGTPNSPLHF
CDR3nt: TGCGCCAGCAGCGAAACCGGGACACCGAATTCACCCCTCCACTTT
d_gene: .
j_gene: TRBJ1-6
v_gene: TRBV5-1
abundance: .